These 11 T cell receptor beta chains were all obtained from the same sample, sequenced in a study of T cell responses to AZD1222 COVID-19 vaccine. Measured with immunoSEQ multiplex PCR; TCRdb has only the in-frame clones, and not every one. The sample lists about 140,000 clones; under 95% were seen once. Sequenced here: peripheral blood, sampled on day 0 of AZD1222 vaccination. The receptor set was obtained from an adult in good health.

The chain employs TRBV15 and TRBJ2-1; TRBD2 agrees at 8 bases. CDR3 length equals 13 residues. Losses at the gene ends were 6 bases for V and 9 bases for J; bases not matched to a gene: 7. CDR1 is LNHNV, CDR2 YYDKDF, per germline (reference sequence). The CDR3 sequence: CATRGGGSVEQFF. CDR3 in DNA: TGTGCCACCAGAGGCGGGGGGTCGGTTGAGCAGTTCTTC.

This clone is a singleton in its sample. V gene TRBV23-1 combines with J gene TRBJ1-4; possible D gene TRBD1, 5 bases. TRBV23-1 is sorted into the ORF group, with uncertain function. The CDR3 covers 14 residues. Deletions cut 4 bases from V and 3 bases from J, with 9 bases between. CDR3 protein: CASSPTDPNEKLFF. The CDR3 region has the DNA TGCGCCAGCAGTCCGACAGATCCTAATGAAAAACTGTTTTTT.

This clone is labeled as medium-sized. The chain has TRBV4-3 and TRBJ2-7; 11 nucleotides match TRBD2. The CDR3 extends over 18 amino acids. Germline assignment: CDR1 LGHNA and CDR2 YSLEER. The ends lost 4 bases at V and 0 bases at J; junction bases unmatched: 11. The CDR3 sequence: CASSRALAGGHRSYEQYF. DNA of the CDR3: TGCGCCAGCAGCCGGGCGCTAGCGGGGGGCCATCGCTCCTACGAGCAGTACTTC.

The J gene is TRBJ2-2, the V gene TRBV7-6; 10 nucleotides match TRBD1. The germline gives CDR1 SGHVS, CDR2 FNYEAQ. CDR3 length equals 16 residues. The V gene end was trimmed by 4 bases and the J gene end by 6 bases; junction bases not matched to a gene: 8. The CDR3 coding sequence is TGTGCCAGCAGCTCAGGACAGGGGGGTTACTCCGGGGAGCTGTTTTTT. It encodes CASSSGQGGYSGELFF.

This clone has a single count. V usage is TRBV28 and J usage is TRBJ1-5, with 7 bases matching TRBD1. This CDR3 is built from 13 residues. The germline CDR1 and CDR2 sequences are MDHEN and SYDVKM. V gave up 8 bases and J gave up 6 bases; unmatched junction bases: 7. The CDR3 loop reads CASSDRVSQPQHF. In DNA, the CDR3 is TGTGCCAGCTCTGACAGGGTATCTCAGCCCCAGCATTTT.

The gene calls are TRBV28 and TRBJ1-2; D unclear. V was pared by 1 base and J by 2 bases, with 8 bases between. The CDR3 contains 14 residues. The germline gives CDR1 MDHEN, CDR2 SYDVKM. The CDR3: CASSLFPKNYGYTF. The CDR3 nucleotides are TGTGCCAGCAGTTTATTCCCAAAGAACTATGGCTACACCTTC.

The CDR3 region has the DNA TGTGCCAGCAGCTTGAACAGGGGAAACACCATATATTTT. It encodes CASSLNRGNTIYF. The chain is built from TRBV5-8 and TRBJ1-3; D is perhaps TRBD1 (5 bases). V was cut by 1 base and J by 4 bases, with 6 bases left in between. Germline V gives CDR1 SGHTS, CDR2 YDEGEE. The CDR3 covers 13 residues.

This clone was observed once. The chain combines TRBV20-1 with TRBJ1-2; D uncertain. Looked up from germline, CDR1 is DFQATT and CDR2 is SNEGSKA (reference sequence). Trimming shortened V by 6 bases and J by 2 bases, and 7 bases separated the two germline ends. The CDR3 consists of 11 residues. DNA of the CDR3: TGCAGTGCCCCTAACAACTATGGCTACACCTTC. Encoded protein: CSAPNNYGYTF.

The rearrangement uses TRBV5-6 and TRBJ1-2; 8 nucleotides align to TRBD1. The CDR3 totals 15 residues. After removal of 5 bases from V and 3 bases from J, the junction contained 9 bases not matched to a gene. Germline lookup yields CDR1 SGHDT and CDR2 YYEEEE. The CDR3 sequence: CASRNGQGLDYGYTF. The CDR3 region has the DNA TGTGCCAGCAGAAATGGACAGGGACTGGACTATGGCTACACCTTC.

V and J are TRBV30 and TRBJ1-6; 10 bases line up with TRBD1. Trimming cost V 7 bases and J 7 bases; bases outside gene matches: 4. The CDR3 has 13 residues. Germline CDR1 GTSNPN, CDR2 SVGIG (reference sequence). The CDR3 here is CASDRGLNSPLHF. CDR3 bases: TGTGCCTCTGACAGGGGGCTGAATTCACCCCTCCACTTT.

The chain uses TRBV7-9 and TRBJ1-1, with a tentative D call TRBD1 (5 bases). There are 14 residues in the CDR3. From germline, CDR1 is SEHNR and CDR2 FQNEAQ (reference sequence). Trimming took off 1 base at V and 8 bases at J, with 14 bases between the two ends. CDR3 in amino acids: CASSLDIWTTEAFF. The CDR3 nucleotides read TGTGCCAGCAGCTTAGATATCTGGACAACCGAAGCTTTCTTT.